This TCR beta chain was sequenced in a study of post-analysis software for immune sequencing data. Germline-derived CDR1 and CDR2 are DFQATT and SNEGSKA (reference sequence). The trim removed 4 bases at V and 12 bases at J, leaving 5 bases unmatched. CDR3 size: 11 residues. Tagging with unique molecular identifiers was a feature of the TCR beta cDNA libraries. TCRdb reanalysed the PCR reads using MiXCR and keeps one entry per CDR3 protein. Here the sample spans 650,000 to 850,000 distinct CDR3 sequences, about 50% being singletons. Concerning this clonotype: What it binds is not known.

Study findings and constraints: Patients had higher frequencies than controls of about five TRBV segments, including TRBV5-6, TRBV5-1 and TRBV20-1.

The chain joins TRBV20-1 to TRBJ1-2; the match to TRBD1 covers 10 bases. The receptor was derived from a girl between 5 and 17 years old with multiple sclerosis. Material: blood. In nucleotides, the CDR3 is TGCAGTGCTAAGGGACAGGGGCGCGACACCTTC. Its protein is CSAKGQGRDTF.